Presented here are 14 T cell receptor beta chains from one specimen sequenced in a study of T cell repertoires in cytomegalovirus infection. TCRdb processed the reads anew with MiXCR; each CDR3 protein has one entry. In the table there are some 100,000 distinct CDR3 sequences, around 31% of which are singletons. These receptors' targets are unknown. This specimen was CD8+ T cells from cultured PBMCs, taken from culture after CMV antigen stimulation. All receptors come from a human donor in good health (CMV status not recorded). Some clones in this sample may be carry-over from other donors' samples.

This clonotype was seen ten or more times. The chain carries TRBV12-3 or TRBV12-4 and TRBJ1-2; 9 bases align to TRBD1. The junction had 6 bases not matched to a gene; V was cut back by 6 bases and J by 4 bases. The CDR3 runs to 14 residues. CDR3 bases: TGTGCCAGCAGCCCACAGGGGGCTGGCTATGGCTACACCTTC. Its translation is CASSPQGAGYGYTF.

V and J are TRBV28 and TRBJ1-2; no clear D gene. CDR1 is MDHEN and CDR2 is SYDVKM in the germline V gene. V shed 3 bases and J shed 8 bases, with 13 bases lying between them. The CDR3 spans 13 residues. The DNA for the CDR3 is TGTGCCAGCAGTTTCTCTGTCACCGGGGGCTACACCTTC. Its translation is CASSFSVTGGYTF.

The rearrangement links TRBV19 to TRBJ2-1; D is unclear. CDR1 and CDR2 (germline): LNHDA, SQIVND (reference sequence). V lost 5 bases and J lost 7, with 9 bases in between. The CDR3 is 12 amino acids. The CDR3 is CASSELANEQFF. The CDR3 DNA is TGTGCCAGTAGTGAACTGGCGAATGAGCAGTTCTTC.

This clonotype has a count of ten or more. V usage is TRBV20-1 and J usage is TRBJ2-1; D call uncertain. Germline CDR1 reads DFQATT; CDR2 reads SNEGSKA (reference sequence). V was pared by 6 bases and J by 6 bases, with 9 bases between. This CDR3 region has 11 residues. The DNA for the CDR3 is TGCAGTGCCCGAGCAAGCAATGAGCAGTTCTTC. Translation gives CSARASNEQFF.

The chain joins TRBV13 to TRBJ2-5; D uncertain. The CDR3 runs to 13 residues. V dropped 1 base and J dropped 5 bases, with 8 bases sitting between them. Germline V CDR1 and CDR2: PRHDT, FYEKMQ (reference sequence). CDR3 amino acids: CASSLEAAETQYF. The CDR3 DNA reads as TGTGCCAGCAGCTTAGAAGCAGCGGAGACCCAGTACTTC.

This clonotype appeared a few times. The rearrangement uses TRBV5-4 and TRBJ2-7; D may match TRBD1 or TRBD2 (5 bases each). Germline loops: CDR1 SGHNT, CDR2 YYREEE (reference sequence). This CDR3 contains 14 residues. V was shortened by 4 bases and J by 1 base, with 12 bases between the two germline ends. The CDR3 DNA is TGTGCCAGCAGCCATGGGACGGCTTCCTACGAGCAGTACTTC. Translation gives CASSHGTASYEQYF.

The table lists this clonotype with many counts. The V and J genes are TRBV11-2 and TRBJ1-1; the D gene is possibly TRBD1 (5 bases). Trimming removed 1 base from V and 7 bases from J, with 13 bases in between. Germline assignment: CDR1 SGHAT and CDR2 FQNNGV. CDR3 length: 14 residues. CDR3 in amino acids: CASSLAGGAGEAFF. CDR3 nucleotide sequence: TGTGCCAGCAGCTTAGCGGGCGGGGCTGGTGAAGCTTTCTTT.

This clonotype was observed a few times. The V and J genes are TRBV11-2 and TRBJ2-3; 8 positions match TRBD2. CDR3 length: 15 amino acids. V trimming: 3 bases; J trimming: 1 base; junction bases outside the gene matches: 3. The germline CDR1 and CDR2 sequences are SGHAT and FQNNGV. The CDR3 spells CASSFLSGGTDTQYF. The CDR3 nucleotides read TGTGCCAGCAGCTTCCTTAGCGGGGGCACAGATACGCAGTATTTT. Complete variable domain (other parts from reference TRBV11-2 and TRBJ2-3): EAGVAQSPRYKIIEKRQSVAFWCNPISGHATLYWYQQILGQGPKLLIQFQNNGVVDDSQLPKDRFSAERLKGVDSTLKIQPAKLEDSAVYLCASSFLSGGTDTQYFGPGTRLTVL.

By share, this clonotype counts as medium-sized. The chain carries TRBV6-1 and TRBJ2-1; either TRBD1 or TRBD2 may supply D (5 bases each). Trimming took off 3 bases at V and 1 base at J, with 10 bases between the two ends. Germline CDR1 is MNHNS and CDR2 is SASEGT. This CDR3 has 15 residues. The CDR3 spells CASSDGTSSYNEQFF. The DNA for the CDR3 is TGTGCCAGCAGTGACGGGACGTCTTCCTACAATGAGCAGTTCTTC.

This clonotype was seen a handful of times. CDR3 region: CASSFRGGNEQFF. CDR3 coding DNA: TGTGCCAGCAGCTTCAGGGGGGGTAATGAGCAGTTCTTC. This chain links TRBV11-3 with TRBJ2-1; D might be TRBD1 or TRBD2, each matching 7 bases. Trimming cost V 3 bases and J 7 bases, with 10 bases left between them. The CDR3 contains 13 residues. The germline V gene has CDR1 SGHNT and CDR2 YENEEA.

This clonotype was recorded at least ten times. The rearrangement uses TRBV7-6 and TRBJ2-5, with a weak D call TRBD2 (5 bases). There are 13 residues in the CDR3. Germline V gene lookup returns CDR1 SGHVS and CDR2 FNYEAQ. V dropped 5 bases and J dropped 2 bases, with 9 bases sitting between them. The CDR3 sequence: CASSREPQETQYF. CDR3 in DNA: TGTGCCAGCAGCCGGGAACCTCAAGAGACCCAGTACTTC.

The chain has TRBV6-6 and TRBJ2-2; D is unresolved. Germline V gene lookup returns CDR1 MNHNY and CDR2 SVGAGI (reference sequence). The CDR3 sequence is 15 residues long. Trimming stripped 1 base from V and 2 bases from J, with 8 bases between. The CDR3 nucleotides read TGTGCCAGCAGTTACTTGGCAGGCAACACCGGGGAGCTGTTTTTT. Translating gives CASSYLAGNTGELFF.

The V gene is TRBV23-1, the J gene TRBJ2-1; 8 bases are a match to TRBD1. TRBV23-1 is an ORF for which the function is uncertain. Germline trimming cut 10 bases from V and 0 bases from J; bases unmatched to any gene: 5. The CDR3 runs to 14 residues. The CDR3 spells CATRTGSSYNEQFF. CDR3 nucleotides: TGCGCCACTAGGACAGGGAGCTCCTACAATGAGCAGTTCTTC.

The chain joins TRBV30 to TRBJ1-1; D is uncertain. V was pared by 4 bases and J by 6 bases, with 18 bases between. Germline V lookup: CDR1 GTSNPN, CDR2 SVGIG (reference sequence). The CDR3 extends over 14 amino acids. The CDR3 spells CAWNPGLGEAEAFF. The CDR3 nucleotides read TGTGCCTGGAACCCGGGCCTCGGCGAAGCTGAAGCTTTCTTT.